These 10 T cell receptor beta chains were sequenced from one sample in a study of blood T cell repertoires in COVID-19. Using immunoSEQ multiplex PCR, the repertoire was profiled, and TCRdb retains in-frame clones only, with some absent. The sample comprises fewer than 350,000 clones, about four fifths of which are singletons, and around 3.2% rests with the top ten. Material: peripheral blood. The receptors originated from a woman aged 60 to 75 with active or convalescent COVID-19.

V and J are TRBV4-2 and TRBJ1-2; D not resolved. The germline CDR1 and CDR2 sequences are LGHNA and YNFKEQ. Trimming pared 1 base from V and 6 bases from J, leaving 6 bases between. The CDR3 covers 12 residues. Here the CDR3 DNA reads TGTGCCAGCAGCCAAGTCGGGGATGGCTACACCTTC. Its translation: CASSQVGDGYTF.

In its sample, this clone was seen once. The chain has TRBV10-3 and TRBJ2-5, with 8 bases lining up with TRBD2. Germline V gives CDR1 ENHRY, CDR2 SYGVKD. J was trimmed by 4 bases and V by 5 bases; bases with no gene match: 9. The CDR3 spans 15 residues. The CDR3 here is CAISPGLASGETQYF. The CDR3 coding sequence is TGTGCCATCAGTCCCGGACTAGCCAGTGGAGAGACCCAGTACTTC.

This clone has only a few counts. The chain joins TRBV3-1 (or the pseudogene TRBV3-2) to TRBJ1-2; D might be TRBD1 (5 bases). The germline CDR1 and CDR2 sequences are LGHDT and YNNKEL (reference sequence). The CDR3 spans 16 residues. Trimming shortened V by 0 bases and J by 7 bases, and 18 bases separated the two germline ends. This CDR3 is CASSQEATGAVGGYTF. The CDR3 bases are TGTGCCAGCAGCCAAGAAGCGACTGGGGCAGTGGGTGGCTACACCTTC.

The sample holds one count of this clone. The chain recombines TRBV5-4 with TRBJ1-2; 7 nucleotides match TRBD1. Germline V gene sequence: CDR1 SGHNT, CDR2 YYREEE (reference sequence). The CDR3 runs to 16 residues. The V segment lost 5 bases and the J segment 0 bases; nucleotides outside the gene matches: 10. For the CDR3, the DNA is TGTGCCAGCAGTCGGCCGGGACAGAACTCTAACTATGGCTACACCTTC. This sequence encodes CASSRPGQNSNYGYTF.

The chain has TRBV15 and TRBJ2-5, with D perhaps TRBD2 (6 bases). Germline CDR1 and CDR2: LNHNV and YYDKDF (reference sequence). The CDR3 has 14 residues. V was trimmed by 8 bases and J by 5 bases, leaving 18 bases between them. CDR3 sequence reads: CATGSRLGVETQYF. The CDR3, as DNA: TGTGCCACCGGCTCTCGACTAGGAGTGGAGACCCAGTACTTC. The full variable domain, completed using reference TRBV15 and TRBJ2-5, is DAMVIQNPRYQVTQFGKPVTLSCSQTLNHNVMYWYQQKSSQAPKLLFHYYDKDFNNEADTPDNFQSRRPNTSFCFLDIRSPGLGDTAMYLCATGSRLGVETQYFGPGTRLLVL.

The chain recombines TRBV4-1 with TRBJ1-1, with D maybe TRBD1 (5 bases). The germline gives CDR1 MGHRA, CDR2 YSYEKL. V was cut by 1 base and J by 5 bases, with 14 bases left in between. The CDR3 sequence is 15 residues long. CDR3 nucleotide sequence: TGCGCCAGCAGCCAAGCCATGGGGGGGAATACTGAAGCTTTCTTT. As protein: CASSQAMGGNTEAFF.

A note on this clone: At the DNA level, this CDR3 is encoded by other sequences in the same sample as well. This CDR3 reads CASSPSSYEQYF. CDR3 in DNA: TGTGCCAGCAGTCCCTCCAGCTACGAGCAGTACTTC. The V gene is TRBV27, the J gene TRBJ2-7; D not resolved. Trimming left V 5 bases short and J 3 bases short, with 8 bases between. The CDR3 spans 12 residues. Germline values: CDR1 MNHEY, CDR2 SMNVEV (reference sequence).

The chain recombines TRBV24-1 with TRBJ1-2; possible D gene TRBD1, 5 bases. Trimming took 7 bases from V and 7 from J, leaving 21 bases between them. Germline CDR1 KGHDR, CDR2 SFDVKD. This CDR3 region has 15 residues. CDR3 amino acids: CATSNLFGAHCGYTF. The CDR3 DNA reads TGTGCCACCAGCAACCTGTTTGGGGCCCACTGTGGCTACACCTTC.

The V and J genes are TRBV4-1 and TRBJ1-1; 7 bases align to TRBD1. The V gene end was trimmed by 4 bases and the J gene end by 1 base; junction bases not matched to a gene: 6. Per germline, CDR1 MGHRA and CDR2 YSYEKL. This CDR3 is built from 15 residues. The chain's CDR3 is CASSRHRDRNTEAFF. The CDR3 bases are TGCGCCAGCAGCCGACACCGGGACAGGAACACTGAAGCTTTCTTT.

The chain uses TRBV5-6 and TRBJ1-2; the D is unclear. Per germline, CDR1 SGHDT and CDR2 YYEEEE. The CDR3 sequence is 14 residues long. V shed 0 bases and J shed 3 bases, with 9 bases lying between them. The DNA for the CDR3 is TGTGCCAGCAGCTTGGGGGCCCTTTACTATGGCTACACCTTC. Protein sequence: CASSLGALYYGYTF.